This record covers a single T cell receptor beta chain. The CDR3 has 16 amino acids. Germline CDR1 reads SGHRS; CDR2 reads YFSETQ. V lost 4 bases and J lost 1; bases outside the gene matches: 8. These data originate in a study of blood T cell repertoires in COVID-19. Study-wide background: From the United States, Italy and Spain came samples of acute and convalescent COVID-19. PBMCs, B-cell-depleted T cells, or T cells were the source of the cDNA or gDNA that made up the material.

Participant ages covered about 18 to 89 years across 24 US areas. This table comes from immunoSEQ multiplex PCR, and its TCRdb copy is limited to in-frame clones, with some not included. The sample has 260,000 or so clones; 65% to 90% are singletons. The source of this sequence is a man aged 18 to 29 who had recovered from COVID-19. This chain joins TRBV5-1 and TRBJ1-2; 9 nucleotides line up with TRBD1. The material sequenced was PBMCs or T cells enriched from blood (not recorded which). The CDR3 nucleotides are TGCGCCAGCAGCCCAATGGGACAGGGCGGTAACTATGGCTACACCTTC. Its protein product is CASSPMGQGGNYGYTF.